The rows below give T cell receptor beta chains drawn from one sample of a study of CD8+ T cells in alopecia areata. Generated by immunoSEQ multiplex PCR, the TCRdb table keeps only in-frame clones and is missing some. The table records 120,000 or so clones, about 46% of them present only once. The sample taken for sequencing was NKG2D-low CD8+ T cells sorted from blood. Receptors were obtained from a human donor with alopecia areata. The CDR3 runs from the conserved cysteine through the conserved F or W. A D gene is named only where the DNA matches it firmly. The listing skips clone size in some rows; elsewhere it reads once, few, many or a size class.

j_gene	abundance	v_gene	d_gene	CDR3nt	CDR3aa
TRBJ2-7	-	TRBV30	TRBD1	TGTGCCTGGAGAGGACAGGCGGACTACGAGCAGTACTTC	CAWRGQADYEQYF
TRBJ2-1	few	TRBV2	TRBD2	TGTGCCAGCATTCTAGCGGGGGGTTCCTTCAATGAGCAGTTCTTC	CASILAGGSFNEQFF
TRBJ1-1	-	TRBV5-6	-	TGTGCCAGCAGCTTGGGGCAGGGGGAAGCTTTCTTT	CASSLGQGEAFF
TRBJ2-7	few	TRBV29-1	TRBD2	TGCAGCGTTGCCGGGGGGGGCTCCTACGAGCAGTACTTC	CSVAGGGSYEQYF
TRBJ2-7	few	TRBV7-9	-	TGTGCCAGCAGCCCTTCGACGCACGAGCAGTACTTC	CASSPSTHEQYF
TRBJ2-7	few	TRBV27	-	TGTGCCAGCACCGACAGTGCCCACGAGCAGTACTTC	CASTDSAHEQYF
TRBJ2-7	-	TRBV4-1	-	TGCGCCAGCAGCCAAGAATGGGGGCAGGGGAGCTCCTACGAGCAGTACTTC	CASSQEWGQGSSYEQYF
TRBJ2-7	-	TRBV29-1	-	TGCAGCACTGACACGGGCGGCGGCCTCGAGCAGTACTTC	CSTDTGGGLEQYF
TRBJ2-7	few	TRBV29-1	-	TGCAGCGTTGAATTGGAGGCAGGGAAGGCCTACGAGCAGTACTTC	CSVELEAGKAYEQYF
TRBJ1-1	-	TRBV29-1	TRBD1	TGCAGCTCGGGAACCGGGACAGTGAACACTGAAGCTTTCTTT	CSSGTGTVNTEAFF
TRBJ1-1	-	TRBV27	-	TGTGCCAGCAGCCGGACCGGGGACACTGAAGCTTTCTTT	CASSRTGDTEAFF
TRBJ2-3	few	TRBV28	-	TGTGCCAGCAGTCCTGCGGAGGGGGGGGATACGCAGTATTTT	CASSPAEGGDTQYF
TRBJ2-4	-	TRBV6-5	-	TGTGCCAGCAGTTACTTTGCGGGGTCTGCCAAAAACATTCAGTACTTC	CASSYFAGSAKNIQYF
TRBJ2-7	few	TRBV29-1	-	TGCAGCGTCGCAGGGTCTAGTCCCTCCTACGAGCAGTACTTC	CSVAGSSPSYEQYF
TRBJ2-7	few	TRBV7-9	-	TGTGCCAGCAGCCACCCCAAGGATCAGGGCTACGAGCAGTACTTC	CASSHPKDQGYEQYF
TRBJ1-5	-	TRBV7-9	-	TGTGCCAGCAGCCTGCAGGGGAATAGCAATCAGCCCCAGCATTTT	CASSLQGNSNQPQHF
TRBJ1-6	-	TRBV27	-	TGTGCCAGCAGCCCAGGGGACCCCCTTCGCTCACCCCTCCACTTT	CASSPGDPLRSPLHF
TRBJ2-5	-	TRBV4-3	-	TGCGCCAGCAGCCAAGAGGAAACGGAAGAGACCCAGTACTTC	CASSQEETEETQYF
TRBJ2-2	few	TRBV7-9	-	TGTGCCAGCAGCTTAGTTCGACCCGGGGAGCTGTTTTTT	CASSLVRPGELFF
TRBJ2-1	-	TRBV14	-	TGTGCCAGCAGCCAAGTAGGCGGCAATGAGCAGTTCTTC	CASSQVGGNEQFF
TRBJ2-5	-	TRBV29-1	-	TGCAGCGTTGAATACAGTTCCTTCCAAGAGACCCAGTACTTC	CSVEYSSFQETQYF
TRBJ1-2	-	TRBV7-9	-	TGTGCCAGCAGCTCTTCGGGCACAGTGTATGGCTACACCTTC	CASSSSGTVYGYTF
TRBJ2-4	-	TRBV4-1	TRBD2	TGCGCCAGCAGCCGAGTGCTAGCGGGCTCACATTTTCAGTACTTC	CASSRVLAGSHFQYF
TRBJ1-2	-	TRBV30	-	TGTGCCTGGAGTGTAGCGGAGGGCTATGGCTACACCTTC	CAWSVAEGYGYTF
TRBJ2-1	-	TRBV27	-	TGTGCCAGCAATGCAGGCGATGAGCAGTTCTTC	CASNAGDEQFF
TRBJ2-7	-	TRBV25-1	TRBD2	TGTGCCAGCAGTACTAGCGGGAGCACCTACGAGCAGTACTTC	CASSTSGSTYEQYF
TRBJ2-7	-	TRBV7-2	TRBD1	TGTGCCAGTCAGCCGTTGGACAGGGGTCCCTACGAGCAGTACTTC	CASQPLDRGPYEQYF